The 30 T cell receptor beta chains listed next were all sequenced from one sample in a study of human T cells and chemical hapten exposure. TCRdb independently ran MiXCR on the RACE reads; one entry per CDR3 protein. The table shows 50,000 to 80,000 distinct CDR3 sequences, with approximately 10% occurring only once. Time point reported: patch test 3, about 24 weeks after DPC sensitization. Treatment: therapeutic diphenylcyclopropenone sensitization with weekly scalp DPC. The starting material was whole blood, obtained in connection with sensitization to the hapten diphenylcyclopropenone (DPC). Receptors originate from a woman under 40 with alopecia areata. Some clones in this sample may be carry-over from other donors' samples.

This clonotype was observed a handful of times. This chain links TRBV30 with TRBJ1-2; 7 nucleotides match TRBD1. Trimming at V came to 1 base and at J to 2 bases, leaving 19 bases not matched to a gene. Germline V CDR1 and CDR2: GTSNPN, SVGIG (reference sequence). This CDR3 comprises 19 residues. CDR3 DNA: TGTGCCTGGAGTGCCCCCCCTTGGACAGGAGGCTCACCCAACTATGGCTACACCTTC. Protein: CAWSAPPWTGGSPNYGYTF. Full variable domain (missing parts from reference TRBV30 and TRBJ1-2): SQTIHQWPATLVQPVGSPLSLECTVEGTSNPNLYWYRQAAGRGLQLLFYSVGIGQISSEVPQNLSASRPQDRQFILSSKKLLLSDSGFYLCAWSAPPWTGGSPNYGYTFGSGTRLTVV.

V usage is TRBV28 and J usage is TRBJ1-2, with unresolved D. CDR1 and CDR2 (germline): MDHEN, SYDVKM. The CDR3 consists of 16 residues. V dropped 3 bases and J dropped 4 bases, with 18 bases sitting between them. CDR3 loop: CASSFSQAKILYGYTF. The CDR3 DNA reads as TGTGCCAGCAGTTTTAGTCAGGCCAAAATTCTCTATGGCTACACCTTC.

This clonotype was counted ten times or more. The V and J genes are TRBV12-3 or TRBV12-4 and TRBJ1-5; maybe TRBD1 (5 bases). V was pared by 4 bases and J by 8 bases, with 12 bases between. CDR3 length equals 13 residues. The CDR3 sequence is CASSSQGVEPQHF. CDR3 bases: TGTGCCAGCAGTTCGCAGGGAGTCGAGCCCCAGCATTTT.

The rearrangement uses TRBV7-2 and TRBJ2-4; maybe TRBD2 (7 bases). V was pared by 4 bases and J by 1 base, with 17 bases between. This CDR3 contains 17 residues. Germline V gene sequence: CDR1 SGHTA, CDR2 FQGNSA. The CDR3 nucleotides are TGTGCCAGCAGCTCCCGTGGGGGGGCCGTTGCCAAAAACATTCAGTACTTC. This gives the protein CASSSRGGAVAKNIQYF.

Note on this clonotype: A junction boundary mismatches the germline segment, possibly from a read error. The chain couples TRBV12-3 or TRBV12-4 to TRBJ1-1, with TRBD1 identical over 7 bases. The CDR3 length is 15 residues. The CDR3 spells CASSLDRTGRPEAFF. CDR3 DNA sequence: TGTGCCAGCAGTTTAGATAGGACAGGTCGACCTGAGGCTTTCTTT.

This clonotype was counted a few times. The chain uses TRBV20-1 and TRBJ2-7, with D possibly TRBD1 on 6 matching bases. Deletions cut 4 bases from V and 2 bases from J, with 15 bases between. The CDR3 runs to 14 residues. CDR1 DFQATT and CDR2 SNEGSKA come from the germline V gene (reference sequence). CDR3 sequence reads: CSATTTGPAYEQYF. The CDR3 bases are TGCAGTGCTACAACGACAGGTCCGGCCTACGAGCAGTACTTC.

This clonotype was found many times. The CDR3 nucleotides read TGTGCCAGCAGCCCCCCTGGGACAGGGGGCGCCGGCTATGGCTACACCTTC. Amino acids: CASSPPGTGGAGYGYTF. The genes are TRBV7-9 and TRBJ1-2, with 12 positions matching TRBD1. J gave up 4 bases and V 5 bases, and 11 bases lay outside the gene matches. The germline gives CDR1 SEHNR, CDR2 FQNEAQ (reference sequence). CDR3 length: 17 residues.

Many counts were recorded for this clonotype. The genes are TRBV3-1 and TRBJ1-1; possibly TRBD1 for D (5 bases). The length of the CDR3 is 17 residues. Looked up from germline, CDR1 is LGHDT and CDR2 is YNNKEL (reference sequence). The V and J ends lost 0 bases and 2 bases respectively, with 16 bases between them. The CDR3 sequence: CASSQDRVAGPNTEAFF. The CDR3 region has the DNA TGTGCCAGCAGCCAAGATCGAGTCGCAGGGCCCAACACTGAAGCTTTCTTT. The full variable domain, with the rest looked up from reference TRBV3-1 and TRBJ1-1, is DTAVSQTPKYLVTQMGNDKSIKCEQNLGHDTMYWYKQDSKKFLKIMFSYNNKELIINETVPNRFSPKSPDKAHLNLHINSLELGDSAVYFCASSQDRVAGPNTEAFFGQGTRLTVV.

The chain has TRBV18 and TRBJ1-1, with TRBD1 matching over 12 bases. The CDR3 loop spans 15 amino acids. The trim removed 5 bases at V and 1 base at J, leaving 2 bases unmatched. Germline loops: CDR1 KGHSH, CDR2 LQKENI. In DNA form, the CDR3 reads TGTGCCAGCTCAAGGGGACAGGGGGCGAACACTGAAGCTTTCTTT. The encoded protein is CASSRGQGANTEAFF.

This clonotype has a handful of counts. The chain combines TRBV28 with TRBJ1-2; TRBD1 matches 9 bases. The J segment lost 3 bases and the V segment lost 8 bases, leaving 4 bases of the junction unmatched. The CDR3 spans 13 residues. From germline, CDR1 is MDHEN and CDR2 SYDVKM. The CDR3 region is CASRTGEHYGYTF. CDR3 nucleotide sequence: TGTGCCAGCCGGACAGGGGAACACTATGGCTACACCTTC.

This clonotype was recorded many times. The chain carries TRBV9 and TRBJ1-2, with D hard to call. Looked up from germline, CDR1 is SGDLS and CDR2 is YYNGEE. The CDR3 is 11 amino acids. Trimming stripped 3 bases from V and 2 bases from J, with 2 bases between. The DNA of the CDR3 is TGTGCCAGCAGCGCAAACTATGGCTACACCTTC. Its translation: CASSANYGYTF.

This clonotype was counted between two and nine times. This sequence joins TRBV30 and TRBJ2-2; no firm D call. Germline-derived CDR1 and CDR2 are GTSNPN and SVGIG (reference sequence). V lost 0 bases, J lost 4 bases, and 9 bases lay in between. This CDR3 spans 14 amino acids. The CDR3 sequence is CAWSVLSVTGELFF. CDR3 nucleotides: TGTGCCTGGAGTGTACTATCGGTCACCGGGGAGCTGTTTTTT. Together with reference TRBV30 and TRBJ2-2, the CDR3 gives the full variable domain: SQTIHQWPATLVQPVGSPLSLECTVEGTSNPNLYWYRQAAGRGLQLLFYSVGIGQISSEVPQNLSASRPQDRQFILSSKKLLLSDSGFYLCAWSVLSVTGELFFGEGSRLTVL.

As concerns this clonotype: The CDR3 ends on some other residue instead of the conserved phenylalanine or tryptophan, so this is likely a read error. This chain joins TRBV18 and TRBJ1-5; D uncertain. The ends were cut back, 1 base at V and 2 bases at J, with 6 bases in the middle. CDR1 is KGHSH and CDR2 is LQKENI in the germline V gene. The CDR3 covers 14 residues. The CDR3 loop is CASSPQGGNQPQHL. CDR3 nucleotides: TGTGCCAGCTCACCACAGGGAGGCAATCAGCCCCAGCATTTA.

The table lists this clonotype with many counts. This chain joins TRBV30 and TRBJ2-3; D possibly corresponds to TRBD2 (5 bases). This CDR3 has 14 amino acids. V dropped 3 bases and J dropped 0 bases, with 10 bases sitting between them. In germline, CDR1 is GTSNPN, CDR2 SVGIG (reference sequence). The CDR3 sequence: CAWRYTGSTDTQYF. The CDR3 DNA reads as TGTGCCTGGAGGTATACGGGGAGCACAGATACGCAGTATTTT.

The V and J genes are TRBV29-1 and TRBJ2-2, with D perhaps TRBD2 (5 bases). The V end was cut by 4 bases, the J end by 5 bases, with 20 bases between. CDR1 SQVTM and CDR2 ANQGSEA come from the germline V gene. The CDR3 has 16 amino acids. This CDR3 is CSVGSGAGEGTGELFF. The CDR3 bases are TGCAGCGTTGGATCGGGCGCAGGAGAGGGTACCGGGGAGCTGTTTTTT.

The chain joins TRBV6-5 to TRBJ2-5, with 11 nucleotides matching TRBD2. Germline lookup yields CDR1 MNHEY and CDR2 SVGAGI. J was trimmed by 5 bases and V by 2 bases; bases with no gene match: 13. The CDR3 has 18 residues. The CDR3 nucleotides read TGTGCCAGCAGTTACGTCCGCAGACTAGCGGGGTCAGGGGAGACCCAGTACTTC. It is translated as CASSYVRRLAGSGETQYF.

The rearrangement links TRBV7-8 to TRBJ2-7; TRBD1 matches at 7 bases. Losses at the gene ends were 4 bases for V and 6 bases for J; bases not matched to a gene: 15. The CDR3 is made up of 16 amino acids. In germline, CDR1 is SGHVS, CDR2 FQNEAQ. CDR3 loop: CASSSIGIGQASEQYF. The CDR3 DNA reads TGTGCCAGCAGCTCCATAGGTATCGGACAGGCCTCCGAGCAGTACTTC.

The gene calls are TRBV5-5 and TRBJ1-1; D not certain. V was pared by 0 bases and J by 3 bases, with 12 bases between. Germline CDR1 reads SGHKS; CDR2 reads YYEKEE (reference sequence). The CDR3 has 15 amino acids. In nucleotides, the CDR3 is TGTGCCAGCAGCTTGGTGGGGTACCCGGACACTGAAGCTTTCTTT. It yields the protein CASSLVGYPDTEAFF.

V and J are TRBV7-3 and TRBJ2-4, with no clear D. The CDR3 runs to 13 residues. V gave up 5 bases and J gave up 3 bases, with 8 bases separating them. The V gene's germline CDR1 is SGHTA and CDR2 FQGTGA. This chain's CDR3 is CASSTGFKNIQYF. CDR3 DNA sequence: TGTGCCAGCAGCACGGGTTTCAAAAACATTCAGTACTTC.

The rearrangement links TRBV27 to TRBJ2-1; D uncertain. Germline CDR1 is MNHEY and CDR2 is SMNVEV (reference sequence). The CDR3 covers 16 residues. V gave up 1 base and J gave up 0 bases, with 10 bases separating them. CDR3 coding DNA: TGTGCCAGCAGTTTATTTTCAGTCGGCTCCTACAATGAGCAGTTCTTC. This codes for CASSLFSVGSYNEQFF.

This clonotype was observed a few times. The chain links TRBV7-8 to TRBJ1-2; the match to TRBD1 covers 9 bases. Per the germline V gene, CDR1 is SGHVS and CDR2 is FQNEAQ. V shed 5 bases, J shed 2 bases, and the junction held 6 bases outside the gene matches. There are 15 residues in the CDR3. In nucleotides, the CDR3 is TGTGCCAGCAGCAGACGGACAGGGGCGAACTATGGCTACACCTTC. Translated: CASSRRTGANYGYTF.

The chain recombines TRBV28 with TRBJ1-1, with D unresolved. The germline V gene encodes CDR1 MDHEN and CDR2 SYDVKM. The CDR3 totals 12 residues. V dropped 6 bases and J dropped 7 bases, with 12 bases sitting between them. The CDR3 DNA sequence: TGTGCCAGCAGCTCCCGACCCATTGAAGCTTTCTTT. Protein: CASSSRPIEAFF. Complete variable domain (other parts from reference TRBV28 and TRBJ1-1): DVKVTQSSRYLVKRTGEKVFLECVQDMDHENMFWYRQDPGLGLRLIYFSYDVKMKEKGDIPEGYSVSREKKERFSLILESASTNQTSMYLCASSSRPIEAFFGQGTRLTVV.

The CDR3 spells CASSSDRSGDTQYF. The CDR3 DNA reads as TGTGCCAGCAGCTCGGACCGTTCCGGAGATACGCAGTATTTT. The chain recombines TRBV11-3 with TRBJ2-3; D remains ambiguous. CDR1 is SGHNT, CDR2 YENEEA, per germline. CDR3 length: 14 amino acids. V was trimmed by 4 bases and J by 5 bases, leaving 13 bases between them.

This clonotype was recorded a few times. In nucleotides, the CDR3 is TGTGCCAGCAGTTGGACGGTAACCTACAATGAGCAGTTCTTC. This encodes CASSWTVTYNEQFF. J is TRBJ2-1 and V is TRBV12-3 or TRBV12-4; the D is unclear. Trimming shortened V by 4 bases and J by 2 bases, and 9 bases separated the two germline ends. The CDR3 loop spans 14 amino acids.

Here the CDR3 DNA reads TGTGCCAGCAGCAGGGGCCTAACCTACGAGCAGTACTTC. Residues: CASSRGLTYEQYF. This sequence joins TRBV25-1 and TRBJ2-7; possibly TRBD1 for D (6 bases). V dropped 6 bases and J dropped 2 bases, with 11 bases sitting between them. This CDR3 is built from 13 residues. CDR1 is MGHDK, CDR2 SYGVNS, per germline.

This chain joins TRBV7-2 and TRBJ2-5; D is perhaps TRBD1 (5 bases). The V gene's germline CDR1 is SGHTA and CDR2 FQGNSA. The CDR3 is 14 residues long. V was cut by 2 bases and J by 3 bases, with 10 bases left in between. CDR3 region: CASSLMGQKETQYF. The DNA for the CDR3 is TGTGCCAGCAGCTTAATGGGGCAGAAAGAGACCCAGTACTTC.

This clonotype was observed a few times. The gene calls are TRBV28 and TRBJ2-1, with TRBD2 matching over 9 bases. Per germline, CDR1 MDHEN and CDR2 SYDVKM. The CDR3 covers 14 residues. V dropped 5 bases and J dropped 9; count of bases not matched to a gene: 8. Here the CDR3 DNA reads TGTGCCAGCAGTCTCGGACTAGCGTCCAGTGAGCAGTTCTTC. Translation: CASSLGLASSEQFF.

In its sample, this clonotype was seen a few times. This chain links TRBV2 with TRBJ2-5; 7 nucleotides line up with TRBD2. Looked up from germline, CDR1 is SNHLY and CDR2 is FYNNEI. The V and J ends lost 4 bases and 5 bases, in that order; junction bases with no gene match: 7. The CDR3 runs to 14 residues. CDR3 sequence: CASSASGARETQYF. The CDR3 region has the DNA TGTGCCAGCAGTGCTAGCGGAGCTCGGGAGACCCAGTACTTC.

This clonotype was found a few times. This sequence joins TRBV18 and TRBJ1-2; a possible D gene is TRBD1 (5 bases). The CDR3 has 13 amino acids. V was shortened by 1 base and J by 6 bases, with 9 bases between the two germline ends. Germline V gene data show CDR1 as KGHSH and CDR2 as LQKENI. The CDR3 here is CASSPRQGDGYTF. The CDR3 coding sequence is TGTGCCAGCTCACCACGCCAGGGTGATGGCTACACCTTC.

This clonotype was counted ten times or more. The chain joins TRBV28 to TRBJ1-5; D not resolved. CDR3 length: 13 amino acids. Germline assignment: CDR1 MDHEN and CDR2 SYDVKM. The V and J ends lost 7 bases and 11 bases respectively, with 18 bases between them. The CDR3 loop reads CASTNQEGEAQHF. The CDR3 DNA is TGTGCCAGCACCAACCAGGAGGGAGAGGCCCAGCATTTT.